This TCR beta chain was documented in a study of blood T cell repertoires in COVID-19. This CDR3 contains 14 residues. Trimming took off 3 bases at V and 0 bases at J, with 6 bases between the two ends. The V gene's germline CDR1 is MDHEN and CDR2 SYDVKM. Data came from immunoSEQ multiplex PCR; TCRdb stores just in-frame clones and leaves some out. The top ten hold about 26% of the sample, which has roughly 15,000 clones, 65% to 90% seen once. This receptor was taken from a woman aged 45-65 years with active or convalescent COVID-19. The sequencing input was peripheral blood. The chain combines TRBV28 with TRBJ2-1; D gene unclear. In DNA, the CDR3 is TGTGCCAGCAGTTTTGCTAGCTCCTACAATGAGCAGTTCTTC. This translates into CASSFASSYNEQFF.